The clone carrying this T cell receptor (beta chain) was seen at least ten times. Its specificity is not known. These data are taken from a study of T-cell reconstitution after alpha-beta-depleted transplantation in children. Whole-study findings and limits: T-cell counts and diversity at one year post-transplant came mainly from newly produced T cells.

V lost 5 bases and J 1 base, leaving 3 bases between the germline ends. CDR3 length: 12 residues. Unique molecular identifiers tagged the TCRbeta library. TCRdb processed the PCR reads anew with MiXCR; each CDR3 protein has one entry. The sample contains 200,000 to 250,000 distinct CDR3 sequences, roughly 8.1% of which appear only once. The sample in question was PBMCs, mostly from graft donor cells, obtained 360 days after TCRalphabeta/CD19-depleted stem cell transplant. J is TRBJ2-1 and V is TRBV12-3 or TRBV12-4; D is unclear. The receptor was isolated from a male patient aged 2-9 years who had a stem cell transplant for acute myeloid leukemia, so the T cells may come from the graft donor. Here the CDR3 reads CASSRSYNEQFF. CDR3 in DNA: TGTGCCAGCAGTCGGTCCTACAATGAGCAGTTCTTC.